Listed here are 28 T cell receptor beta chains from one sample, sequenced in a study of identical twins. TCRdb reprocessed the 5' RACE reads via MiXCR and lists one record per CDR3 protein. The sample has 650,000 to 750,000 distinct CDR3 sequences; 21% are singletons. The same sample was also studied in work on T cells expressing NK-cell markers.

The material sequenced was PBMCs. These receptors all come from a woman aged 18-29 years in good health.

In this sample, this clonotype turned up many times. Here the CDR3 reads CASSQEDNYGYTF. The CDR3 DNA reads TGTGCCAGCAGCCAGGAAGATAACTATGGCTACACCTTC. The chain combines TRBV3-1 with TRBJ1-2; D remains ambiguous. Germline CDR1 is LGHDT and CDR2 is YNNKEL (reference sequence). The CDR3 length is 13 residues. V dropped 3 bases and J dropped 1 base, with 6 bases sitting between them. Using reference TRBV3-1 and TRBJ1-2 for the parts outside the CDR3, the full variable domain is DTAVSQTPKYLVTQMGNDKSIKCEQNLGHDTMYWYKQDSKKFLKIMFSYNNKELIINETVPNRFSPKSPDKAHLNLHINSLELGDSAVYFCASSQEDNYGYTFGSGTRLTVV.

The J gene is TRBJ2-1, the V gene TRBV7-2; either TRBD1 or TRBD2 may supply D (5 bases each). This CDR3 comprises 15 residues. CDR1 and CDR2 (germline): SGHTA, FQGNSA. V was clipped by 7 bases and J by 12 bases, with 25 bases between them. The CDR3 reads CASNYGQAQPGGQFF. CDR3 bases: TGTGCCAGCAACTATGGCCAGGCACAACCTGGGGGGCAGTTCTTC.

The rearrangement joins TRBV20-1 to TRBJ2-7, with TRBD1 as a possible D gene (6 bases). The CDR3 consists of 12 residues. Per germline, CDR1 DFQATT and CDR2 SNEGSKA (reference sequence). Deletions cut 2 bases from V and 2 bases from J, with 7 bases between. CDR3 loop: CSARQGTYEQYF. DNA of the CDR3: TGCAGTGCTAGACAGGGGACCTACGAGCAGTACTTC.

The chain uses TRBV20-1 and TRBJ1-1; tentative D call: TRBD1 (6 bases). Germline loops: CDR1 DFQATT, CDR2 SNEGSKA (reference sequence). V was cut by 6 bases and J by 0 bases, with 14 bases left in between. The CDR3 totals 14 residues. The CDR3 protein is CSAKKTGMNTEAFF. CDR3 DNA sequence: TGCAGTGCCAAAAAGACAGGAATGAACACTGAAGCTTTCTTT.

The gene calls are TRBV7-2 and TRBJ2-1, with D unclear. Germline values: CDR1 SGHTA, CDR2 FQGNSA. CDR3 size: 13 residues. V lost 2 bases, J lost 12 bases, and 14 bases lay in between. The CDR3 spells CASSLTVFDPQFF. The DNA of the CDR3 is TGTGCCAGCAGCTTAACGGTTTTCGACCCGCAGTTCTTC.

This clonotype appeared a few times. This chain joins TRBV6-2 or TRBV6-3 and TRBJ2-3, with a tentative D call TRBD2 (6 bases). V was pared by 2 bases and J by 7 bases, with 19 bases between. The CDR3 spans 16 residues. Germline values: CDR1 MNHEY, CDR2 SVGEGT. The CDR3 is CASSYGAGLGVYTQYF. CDR3 in DNA: TGTGCCAGCAGTTACGGGGCGGGACTCGGTGTTTATACGCAGTATTTT.

The chain recombines TRBV12-3 or TRBV12-4 with TRBJ2-1; D call uncertain. Trimming pared 1 base from V and 10 bases from J, leaving 14 bases between. The CDR3 extends over 14 amino acids. CDR3 residues: CASSLGDSSMEQFF. CDR3 nucleotide sequence: TGTGCCAGCAGTTTAGGAGACTCATCCATGGAGCAGTTCTTC.

V gene TRBV7-9 combines with J gene TRBJ2-7; 7 bases align to TRBD1. V trimming: 8 bases; J trimming: 6 bases; junction bases outside the gene matches: 10. The CDR3 spans 13 residues. The germline V gene encodes CDR1 SEHNR and CDR2 FQNEAQ (reference sequence). CDR3 DNA: TGTGCCAGCTTGGGACAGAGTTCGCGCGAGCAGTACTTC. This translates into CASLGQSSREQYF.

This clonotype was detected only a few times. This chain connects TRBV9 to TRBJ2-5; D is possibly TRBD2 (5 bases). Germline V gene sequence: CDR1 SGDLS, CDR2 YYNGEE. CDR3 size: 14 residues. With 4 bases removed from V and 3 bases from J, the gap between germline ends came to 13 bases. CDR3 DNA sequence: TGTGCCAGCAGCTGGCGGGTTGGGGAAGAGACCCAGTACTTC. The encoded protein is CASSWRVGEETQYF.

The chain couples TRBV5-1 to TRBJ2-5; TRBD2 matches 9 bases. Germline V gene lookup returns CDR1 SGHRS and CDR2 YFSETQ. CDR3 length equals 15 residues. V was clipped by 3 bases and J by 5 bases; unmatched bases: 8. The chain's CDR3 is CASSSVAGVAETQYF. The CDR3, as DNA: TGCGCCAGCAGCTCTGTAGCGGGAGTAGCTGAGACCCAGTACTTC.

The rearrangement uses TRBV4-3 and TRBJ2-5; 10 bases line up with TRBD2. The junction had 9 bases not matched to a gene; V was cut back by 0 bases and J by 5 bases. The germline V gene encodes CDR1 LGHNA and CDR2 YSLEER. The CDR3 is 17 amino acids. The CDR3 DNA sequence: TGCGCCAGCAGCCAAGATCCTAGCGGGAGATATTGGGAGACCCAGTACTTC. Its translation is CASSQDPSGRYWETQYF.

This clonotype showed up just a few times. This chain connects TRBV6-5 to TRBJ1-5, with D possibly being TRBD1 (5 bases). CDR3 length: 13 residues. The germline V gene has CDR1 MNHEY and CDR2 SVGAGI. V was shortened by 4 bases and J by 7 bases, with 11 bases between the two germline ends. The CDR3 loop reads CASSFGGEQPQHF. For the CDR3, the DNA is TGTGCCAGCAGTTTCGGGGGGGAACAGCCCCAGCATTTT.

The gene calls are TRBV7-3 and TRBJ2-1; 9 bases are a match to TRBD2. After removal of 5 bases from V and 6 bases from J, the junction contained 17 bases not matched to a gene. Germline assignment: CDR1 SGHTA and CDR2 FQGTGA. The CDR3 is made up of 18 amino acids. CDR3: CASSQGLRPGLAGNEQFF. The DNA for the CDR3 is TGTGCCAGCAGCCAAGGGCTTAGGCCGGGACTAGCCGGCAATGAGCAGTTCTTC.

In its sample, this clonotype was seen a few times. The DNA for the CDR3 is TGCAGTACACTAGCGGGGGGCACAGATACGCAGTATTTT. Amino acids: CSTLAGGTDTQYF. This chain links TRBV20-1 with TRBJ2-3, with TRBD2 matching over 11 bases. Germline CDR1 reads DFQATT; CDR2 reads SNEGSKA (reference sequence). V shed 8 bases, J shed 1 base, and the junction held 2 bases outside the gene matches. The CDR3 contains 13 residues.

This clonotype was recorded many times. V gene TRBV20-1 combines with J gene TRBJ2-3; weak D call: TRBD1 (5 bases). The V gene's germline CDR1 is DFQATT and CDR2 SNEGSKA (reference sequence). V shed 4 bases and J shed 2 bases, with 16 bases lying between them. CDR3 length: 15 residues. CDR3 protein: CSAMGGAVHTDTQYF. In nucleotides, the CDR3 is TGCAGTGCTATGGGTGGGGCAGTACACACAGATACGCAGTATTTT.

The V call is TRBV20-1, the J call TRBJ2-5, with a possible D match to TRBD2 (7 bases). The CDR3 covers 17 residues. CDR1 DFQATT and CDR2 SNEGSKA come from the germline V gene (reference sequence). Trimming shortened V by 3 bases and J by 2 bases, and 22 bases separated the two germline ends. The CDR3 here is CSASRPPRGAGQETQYF. For the CDR3, the DNA is TGCAGTGCTAGCCGACCACCTCGGGGGGCAGGGCAAGAGACCCAGTACTTC.

This clonotype was recorded at least ten times. The chain uses TRBV29-1 and TRBJ2-3; D may be TRBD2 (5 bases). CDR3 size: 12 residues. V shed 7 bases and J shed 5 bases, with 13 bases lying between them. Germline CDR1 SQVTM, CDR2 ANQGSEA. The CDR3, as DNA: TGCAGCGCCATGGACTTCAAAGATACGCAGTATTTT. It yields the protein CSAMDFKDTQYF.

This clonotype was seen a few times. V is TRBV6-5 and J is TRBJ1-5; D gene unclear. CDR3 size: 14 residues. Deletions cut 2 bases from V and 0 bases from J, with 5 bases between. From germline, CDR1 is MNHEY and CDR2 SVGAGI. CDR3 nucleotides: TGTGCCAGCAGTTACCTTTTTAGCAATCAGCCCCAGCATTTT. Encoded protein: CASSYLFSNQPQHF.

This clonotype has a single count. The CDR3 protein is CAIRGQGADTQYF. CDR3 coding DNA: TGTGCCATCCGGGGACAGGGCGCAGATACGCAGTATTTT. This chain connects TRBV5-4 to TRBJ2-3; 9 bases are shared with TRBD1. The CDR3 loop spans 13 amino acids. Germline CDR1 is SGHNT and CDR2 is YYREEE (reference sequence). The ends lost 9 bases at V and 4 bases at J; junction bases unmatched: 6.

The chain employs TRBV12-3 or TRBV12-4 and TRBJ2-1; D assignment may be TRBD1 or TRBD2 (6 bases each). The CDR3 extends over 12 amino acids. Trimming stripped 7 bases from V and 9 bases from J, with 13 bases between. The CDR3 sequence is CASKGGRVEQFF. CDR3 sequence (DNA): TGTGCCAGCAAGGGGGGCCGGGTTGAGCAGTTCTTC.

The J gene is TRBJ2-4, the V gene TRBV12-3 or TRBV12-4; 12 bases line up with TRBD2. This CDR3 is built from 17 residues. Trimming at V came to 4 bases and at J to 9 bases, leaving 13 bases not matched to a gene. This CDR3 reads CASSSSRLAGESGIQYF. CDR3 DNA: TGTGCCAGCAGTTCTTCCCGACTAGCGGGGGAGTCGGGCATTCAGTACTTC.

This clonotype was counted between two and nine times. The V and J genes are TRBV6-1 and TRBJ2-3; 8 bases are a match to TRBD2. Germline assignment: CDR1 MNHNS and CDR2 SASEGT. This CDR3 has 14 amino acids. The J segment lost 3 bases and the V segment lost 8 bases, leaving 7 bases of the junction unmatched. The CDR3 loop is CASSSGSLTDTQYF. CDR3 bases: TGTGCCAGCTCCAGCGGGAGCCTTACAGATACGCAGTATTTT.

This clonotype has a count of ten or more. This chain uses TRBV12-3 or TRBV12-4 with TRBJ1-4, with D maybe TRBD1 (5 bases). The V end was cut by 4 bases, the J end by 8 bases, with 11 bases between. The CDR3 is 13 amino acids. CDR3: CASSWTLGEKLFF. In nucleotides, the CDR3 is TGTGCCAGCAGTTGGACATTAGGAGAAAAACTGTTTTTT.

At least ten counts were recorded for this clonotype. The chain recombines TRBV20-1 with TRBJ2-7, with TRBD1 matching over 8 bases. Trimming cost V 6 bases and J 0 bases; bases outside gene matches: 4. CDR1 and CDR2 from the germline V gene are DFQATT and SNEGSKA (reference sequence). The CDR3 contains 13 residues. CDR3 region: CSASGGLSYEQYF. The CDR3, as DNA: TGCAGTGCCTCAGGGGGCCTCTCCTACGAGCAGTACTTC.

In this sample, this clonotype turned up a few times. The genes are TRBV20-1 and TRBJ2-4, with D tentatively TRBD1 or TRBD2 (6 bases each). Germline lookup yields CDR1 DFQATT and CDR2 SNEGSKA (reference sequence). Trimming took off 6 bases at V and 8 bases at J, with 17 bases between the two ends. The CDR3 spans 13 residues. The CDR3 coding sequence is TGCAGTGCCCCTGAGGGGGGCAGGGACATTCAGTACTTC. The encoded protein is CSAPEGGRDIQYF.

This rearrangement joins TRBV5-1 to TRBJ2-7, with D possibly being TRBD2 (6 bases). CDR1 and CDR2 (germline): SGHRS, YFSETQ. The V gene lost 4 bases and the J gene lost 3 bases, with 14 bases spanning the gap. The CDR3 loop spans 14 amino acids. As DNA, the CDR3 is TGCGCCAGCAGCACTGGCTGGGGGGACTACGAGCAGTACTTC. Translated, it gives CASSTGWGDYEQYF. Looking up the rest from reference TRBV5-1 and TRBJ2-7 gives the full variable domain: KAGVTQTPRYLIKTRGQQVTLSCSPISGHRSVSWYQQTPGQGLQFLFEYFSETQRNKGNFPGRFSGRQFSNSRSEMNVSTLELGDSALYLCASSTGWGDYEQYFGPGTRLTVT.

The chain joins TRBV29-1 to TRBJ2-1, with D tentatively TRBD2 (6 bases). Germline V CDR1 and CDR2: SQVTM, ANQGSEA. V lost 0 bases, J lost 3 bases, and 12 bases lay in between. The CDR3 consists of 15 residues. CDR3 bases: TGCAGCGTTGAAGATTCGGGGGTAAGCTACAATGAGCAGTTCTTC. Amino acid sequence: CSVEDSGVSYNEQFF.

This rearrangement joins TRBV5-1 to TRBJ2-1; unclear D gene. Trimming took 5 bases from V and 8 from J, leaving 17 bases between them. The CDR3 is 14 amino acids. Looked up from germline, CDR1 is SGHRS and CDR2 is YFSETQ. CDR3 sequence reads: CASRSSSSVDEQFF. The CDR3 DNA reads TGCGCCAGCAGATCCAGCTCCAGTGTCGATGAGCAGTTCTTC.